The clone carrying this T cell receptor (beta chain) was seen only a few times. Its antigen is undetermined. This sample was included in a study of blood T cells in healthy people across ages. A J-beta primer mix and a sample-barcoded 5' primer were used in a second PCR of about 6 to 12 cycles. A template-switch adaptor containing 12 random nucleotides labeled each cDNA molecule. TCRdb used MiXCR to reprocess the 5' RACE reads, holding one entry per CDR3 protein. The table records 1.5 million to 2 million distinct CDR3 sequences, roughly 27% of them present only once. The CDR3 sequence is 18 residues long. V dropped 3 bases and J dropped 0; count of bases not matched to a gene: 9. Per germline, CDR1 SGHRS and CDR2 YFSETQ. Study outcomes and limitations: Total diversity from one million sequenced T cells was likely underestimated. Correlation between TCR beta diversity and naive T cell percentage was strong.

The V gene is TRBV5-1, the J gene TRBJ2-3; 11 nucleotides align to TRBD2. Material: blood. The TCR was taken from a woman aged 25 to 39 in good health. DNA of the CDR3: TGCGCCAGCAGCTCGGGGACTAGCGGTACCTCTAGCACAGATACGCAGTATTTT. Its protein product is CASSSGTSGTSSTDTQYF.